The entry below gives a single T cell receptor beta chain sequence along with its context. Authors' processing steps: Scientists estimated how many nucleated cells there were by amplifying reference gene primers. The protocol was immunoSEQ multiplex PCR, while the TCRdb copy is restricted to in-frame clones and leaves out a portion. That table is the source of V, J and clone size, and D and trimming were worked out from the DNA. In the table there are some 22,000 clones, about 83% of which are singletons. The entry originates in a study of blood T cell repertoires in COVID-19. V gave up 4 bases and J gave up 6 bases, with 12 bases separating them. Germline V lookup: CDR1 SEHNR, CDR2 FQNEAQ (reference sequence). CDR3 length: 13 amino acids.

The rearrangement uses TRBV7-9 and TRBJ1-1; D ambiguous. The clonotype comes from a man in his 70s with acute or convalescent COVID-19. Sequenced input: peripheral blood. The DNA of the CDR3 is TGTGCCAGCAGCTCGGGAAAGGTCGCTGAAGCTTTCTTT. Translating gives CASSSGKVAEAFF.